This TCR beta chain was found in a study of blood T cell repertoires in COVID-19 (dated by TCRdb to the early 2020s). As for the study more broadly: Samples from collaborators originated in the United States, Italy and Spain and spanned both the acute and convalescent phases of COVID-19. The material from the prospective study consisted of cDNA or gDNA derived from T cells, B-cell-depleted T cells, or PBMCs. The dataset comprised deeply sampled blood TCRbeta repertoires from subjects exposed to, actively infected with, or recovered from COVID-19. The repertoires were made available in a free public database intended to serve as a resource for research on the immune response to SARS-CoV-2. Samples were obtained from the ongoing ImmuneRACE study (first 160 participants) and from 1,000 to 1,500 subjects provided by 6 global collaborators. The sample metadata nearly always contained a de-identified subject ID, COVID-19 status, age in years and sex. Where available, HLA class I and class II types were taken from metadata supplied by the sample provider and were not determined by assay-based typing.

General study outcomes and caveats: The quantity of clinical and demographic metadata differed by source and by participant and was supplied without curation.

TCRbeta CDR3 regions were amplified from genomic DNA by means of the immunoSEQ Assay, a bias-controlled multiplex PCR. Under the source paper's analysis protocol: Nucleated cell counts per sample were estimated from amplification of reference gene primers within the assay. Sequence reads were collapsed and filtered to measure the absolute abundance of every unique TCRbeta CDR3 rearrangement. Productive Simpson clonality was computed per sample as the square root of Simpson's diversity index over productive rearrangements. TCRdb stores this immuneACCESS table with in-frame sequences only. Part of the clones is absent; in the studies checked, under half of the shortfall reflects unresolved V genes, and no reason is known for the rest. V, J and clone size are those of that table, while D and trimming were read from the DNA. This sample has a few hundred thousand clones in its table, and 70% to 90% of those were observed once. Clones ranked in the top ten supply less than 2.5% of the sample.

Measured from the cysteine to the phenylalanine, the CDR3 is 14 residues long. Left in the record is the CDR3 DNA by itself, 42 bases read in frame from the first base. Trimming takes 7 bases off V and 3 bases off J; junction bases not matched to a gene: 9. CDR1 and CDR2 were assigned from the germline V gene as MDHEN and SYDVKM. This clone was counted a few times. What this receptor recognizes is not known. It has no much larger one-base neighbor in the sample; base qualities were not kept. Participants in the prospective study were enrolled through a virtual design, were aged roughly 18 to 100 years, and lived in roughly 24 United States geographic areas. In the prospective study, cohorts were assigned on the basis of participant-reported clinical history obtained from a screening survey and a study questionnaire. Recovered participants in ImmuneRACE Cohort 3 were defined by two consecutive negative NP/OP PCR tests, clearance by a healthcare professional, or resolution of symptoms. Mobile phlebotomists in the prospective study collected whole blood, serum and a nasopharyngeal or oropharyngeal swab from every participant. Over a roughly two-month period, participants in the prospective study had the option of providing additional blood draws and questionnaires. Blood samples from the prospective study were shipped frozen or at room temperature prior to DNA extraction.

The V gene is TRBV28 and the J gene is TRBJ2-7, and TRBD2 matches 7 of the central bases. What was sequenced was PBMCs or T cells enriched from blood (not recorded which). The receptor comes from a woman aged 45-65 years who had recovered from COVID-19. The CDR3 region has the sequence CASIKAGDYYEQYF. The nucleotides read TGTGCCAGCATCAAAGCTGGGGACTACTACGAGCAGTACTTC.